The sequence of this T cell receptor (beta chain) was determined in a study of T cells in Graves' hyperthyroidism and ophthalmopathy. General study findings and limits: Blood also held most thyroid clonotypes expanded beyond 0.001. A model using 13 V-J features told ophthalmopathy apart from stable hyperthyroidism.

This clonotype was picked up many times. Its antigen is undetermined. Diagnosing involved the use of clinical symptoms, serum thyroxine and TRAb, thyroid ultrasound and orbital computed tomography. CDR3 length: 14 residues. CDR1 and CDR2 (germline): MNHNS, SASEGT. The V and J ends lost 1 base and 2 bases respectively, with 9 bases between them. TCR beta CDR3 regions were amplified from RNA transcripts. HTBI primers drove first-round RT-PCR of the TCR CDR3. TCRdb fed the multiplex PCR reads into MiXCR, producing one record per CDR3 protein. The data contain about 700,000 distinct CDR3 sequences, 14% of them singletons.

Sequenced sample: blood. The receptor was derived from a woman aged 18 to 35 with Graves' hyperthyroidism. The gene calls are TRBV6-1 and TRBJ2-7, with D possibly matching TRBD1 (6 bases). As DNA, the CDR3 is TGTGCCAGCAGTGAAGGAGGACAGCCCTACGAGCAGTACTTC. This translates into CASSEGGQPYEQYF.